These 13 T cell receptor beta chains share one sample of origin, sequenced in a study of shared clonotypes between healthy human individuals. Assay: immunoSEQ multiplex PCR; the TCRdb copy retains only in-frame clones and omits some. Of fewer than 1.6 million clones listed, just under 99% are singletons. The sample consisted of naive CD4+ T cells sorted from blood. Subset: CD45RA+ positively selected. Receptors were obtained from a man aged 30 to 39 in good health.

The chain is built from TRBV7-8 and TRBJ1-3, with 7 nucleotides matching TRBD1. Looked up from germline, CDR1 is SGHVS and CDR2 is FQNEAQ. The CDR3 is 15 residues long. Trimming took 1 base from V and 2 from J; bases not matched to a gene: 2. This chain's CDR3 is CASSLGRGTGNTIYF. For the CDR3, the DNA is TGTGCCAGCAGCTTAGGCAGGGGGACTGGAAACACCATATATTTT.

The rearrangement uses TRBV6-5 and TRBJ2-7, with TRBD1 matching 8 bases. This CDR3 contains 13 residues. Looked up from germline, CDR1 is MNHEY and CDR2 is SVGAGI. V lost 7 bases, J lost 7 bases, and 9 bases stayed unmatched. CDR3 in DNA: TGTGCCAGCAACAACAGGGGGGTCGGGGAGCAGTACTTC. Translated, it gives CASNNRGVGEQYF.

The chain employs TRBV7-2 and TRBJ2-1, with D maybe TRBD2 (5 bases). The germline V gene has CDR1 SGHTA and CDR2 FQGNSA. V shed 1 base and J shed 8 bases, with 15 bases lying between them. The CDR3 extends over 15 amino acids. The CDR3 sequence is CASSLVSALVYEQFF. CDR3 DNA sequence: TGTGCCAGCAGCTTAGTATCGGCACTAGTTTATGAGCAGTTCTTC.

A word on this clone: Within the sample, other DNA sequences also encode this same CDR3. The chain has TRBV18 and TRBJ2-2; no clear D gene. The germline gives CDR1 KGHSH, CDR2 LQKENI. V was pared by 6 bases and J by 8 bases, with 10 bases between. The length of the CDR3 is 12 residues. CDR3 bases: TGTGCCAGCTCTCTCCGAACAGGGGAGCTGTTTTTT. Amino acid sequence: CASSLRTGELFF.

The V call is TRBV14, the J call TRBJ1-4, with D uncertain. The CDR3 is 15 amino acids. Trimming shortened V by 1 base and J by 8 bases, and 14 bases separated the two germline ends. In germline, CDR1 is SGHDN, CDR2 FVKESK. The CDR3 nucleotides are TGTGCCAGCAGCCAAGTTGAAGGAAGAACAGAAAAACTGTTTTTT. It is translated as CASSQVEGRTEKLFF.

The V call is TRBV19, the J call TRBJ2-7; 9 bases fit TRBD1. Germline lookup yields CDR1 LNHDA and CDR2 SQIVND (reference sequence). The J segment lost 6 bases and the V segment lost 8 bases, leaving 8 bases of the junction unmatched. This CDR3 contains 13 residues. CDR3 loop: CASARTGVSEQYF. CDR3 bases: TGTGCCAGTGCCAGGACAGGGGTGAGCGAGCAGTACTTC. The full variable domain, its missing parts supplied by reference TRBV19 and TRBJ2-7, is DGGITQSPKYLFRKEGQNVTLSCEQNLNHDAMYWYRQDPGQGLRLIYYSQIVNDFQKGDIAEGYSVSREKKESFPLTVTSAQKNPTAFYLCASARTGVSEQYFGPGTRLTVT.

The chain recombines TRBV27 with TRBJ1-1; D possibly corresponds to TRBD1 (5 bases). Germline loops: CDR1 MNHEY, CDR2 SMNVEV (reference sequence). Trimming took off 3 bases at V and 7 bases at J, with 12 bases between the two ends. CDR3 length: 13 amino acids. CDR3 coding DNA: TGTGCCAGCAGTTTTTTCAGGGCGAATGAAGCTTTCTTT. Its translation: CASSFFRANEAFF.

The chain combines TRBV9 with TRBJ2-1, with D tentatively TRBD1 (5 bases). CDR1 and CDR2 from the germline V gene are SGDLS and YYNGEE. V gave up 1 base and J gave up 3 bases, with 14 bases separating them. The CDR3 is 16 residues long. Here the CDR3 reads CASSVTGINGYNEQFF. Written as DNA, the CDR3 is TGTGCCAGCAGCGTAACAGGAATAAACGGCTACAATGAGCAGTTCTTC.

The rearrangement links TRBV5-1 to TRBJ2-7; D might be TRBD2 (6 bases). Germline lookup yields CDR1 SGHRS and CDR2 YFSETQ. V lost 4 bases to trimming and J lost 0 bases, with 11 bases between them. This CDR3 is 14 amino acids long. In DNA form, the CDR3 reads TGCGCCAGCAGCCGGGGGACCTTCTCCTACGAGCAGTACTTC. It specifies CASSRGTFSYEQYF.

The chain employs TRBV28 and TRBJ1-1; possibly TRBD1 for D (5 bases). The CDR3 is 14 residues long. The germline gives CDR1 MDHEN, CDR2 SYDVKM. V lost 4 bases, J lost 1 base, and 10 bases lay in between. CDR3 in amino acids: CASSSPGQNTEAFF. The CDR3 DNA sequence: TGTGCCAGCAGTTCGCCCGGACAGAACACTGAAGCTTTCTTT.

The J gene is TRBJ1-5, the V gene TRBV7-2; D gene ambiguous. Germline V CDR1 and CDR2: SGHTA, FQGNSA. The length of the CDR3 is 12 residues. The V gene lost 4 bases and the J gene lost 6 bases, with 7 bases spanning the gap. CDR3 DNA: TGTGCCAGCAGCTCTTCCGGTCAGCCCCAGCATTTT. As protein: CASSSSGQPQHF.

This clone was detected once. The chain combines TRBV14 with TRBJ2-5; 8 bases fit TRBD1. This CDR3 region has 16 residues. Trimming cost V 4 bases and J 4 bases; bases outside gene matches: 11. The germline gives CDR1 SGHDN, CDR2 FVKESK. The CDR3 DNA sequence: TGTGCCAGCAGCCTTCGACAGGGGTCGGTACGAGAGACCCAGTACTTC. This sequence encodes CASSLRQGSVRETQYF.

This clone appeared once. This chain joins TRBV29-1 and TRBJ1-1; D is unresolved. CDR1 and CDR2 (germline): SQVTM, ANQGSEA. V lost 4 bases to trimming and J lost 0 bases, with 12 bases between them. The CDR3 length is 14 residues. In DNA, the CDR3 is TGCAGCGTTGTGCTTCGCCTCATGAACACTGAAGCTTTCTTT. Its translation: CSVVLRLMNTEAFF.